A single sample is the source of the 8 T cell receptor beta chains below, sequenced in a study of molecular identifiers for immune sequencing clone quantification. MiXCR, run by TCRdb on the PCR reads, gives a single entry per CDR3 protein. The repertoire holds about 40,000 distinct CDR3 sequences, about 18% seen once, with roughly 7% in the top ten. The specimen sequenced was naive CD8+ T cells from blood, with Jurkat cell RNA spiked in. Subset denoted: FACS-sorted CD8+CD4-CCR7+CD45RA+ naive T cells. The receptor set was obtained from a human donor in good health. Some libraries in this study had Jurkat cell RNA spiked in.

Many counts were recorded for this clonotype. The chain couples TRBV7-8 to TRBJ2-4, with TRBD2 as a possible D gene (6 bases). V was clipped by 5 bases and J by 10 bases, with 12 bases between them. CDR1 is SGHVS, CDR2 FQNEAQ, per germline. The CDR3 sequence is 12 residues long. CDR3 residues: CASSNSGQIQYF. CDR3 in DNA: TGTGCCAGCAGCAACAGCGGGCAAATTCAGTACTTC.

This clonotype was observed many times. V gene TRBV20-1 combines with J gene TRBJ2-7; maybe TRBD1 (6 bases). Germline V lookup: CDR1 DFQATT, CDR2 SNEGSKA (reference sequence). This CDR3 comprises 14 residues. Trimming removed 0 bases at V and 2 bases at J, with 11 bases between. CDR3 DNA: TGCAGTGCTAGAGATCCCGGGACACCCTACGAGCAGTACTTC. Protein sequence: CSARDPGTPYEQYF.

As to this clonotype: This may stem from a read error, because a much larger clone lies one nucleotide away. The chain joins TRBV5-6 to TRBJ2-4; a possible D gene is TRBD2 (5 bases). The CDR3 extends over 14 amino acids. Germline-derived CDR1 and CDR2 are SGHDT and YYEEEE. The CDR3 DNA is TGTGCCAGCGGCTTGGAATCAGAGATGAGGGTTCAGTACTTC. It translates to CASGLESEMRVQYF. Full variable domain (remainder filled in from reference TRBV5-6 and TRBJ2-4): DAGVTQSPTHLIKTRGQQVTLRCSPKSGHDTVSWYQQALGQGPQFIFQYYEEEERQRGNFPDRFSGHQFPNYSSELNVNALLLGDSALYLCASGLESEMRVQYFGAGTRLSVL.

A word on this clonotype: This may be a read error, as it is one base from a much larger clone. J is TRBJ2-6 and V is TRBV14; 9 bases are a match to TRBD2. CDR3 length: 19 residues. Germline loops: CDR1 SGHDN, CDR2 FVKESK. V lost 4 bases and J lost 0; bases outside the gene matches: 10. The CDR3: CASSLTGTSLNSGANVLTF. The CDR3 DNA is TGTGCCAGCAGCCTCACCGGGACTAGCTTAAACTCTGGGGCCAACGTCCTGACTTTC.

With regard to this clonotype: This may come from a read error, since a much larger clone is one base off. CDR3 bases: TGTGTCAGCAGGACCGACACCTTGGGCCAAGAGACCCAGTACTTC. This encodes CVSRTDTLGQETQYF. The chain employs TRBV6-5 and TRBJ2-5; no clear D gene. The germline V gene encodes CDR1 MNHEY and CDR2 SVGAGI. This CDR3 comprises 15 residues.

Ten or more counts support this clonotype. V is TRBV4-3 and J is TRBJ1-2; D may be TRBD1 (5 bases). Germline V gene data show CDR1 as LGHNA and CDR2 as YSLEER. Trimming removed 4 bases at V and 4 bases at J, with 16 bases between. The length of the CDR3 is 15 residues. The CDR3 loop reads CASSPEGVVGYGYTF. CDR3 in DNA: TGCGCCAGCAGCCCAGAAGGGGTCGTCGGCTATGGCTACACCTTC.

A few counts support this clonotype. The chain uses TRBV10-3 and TRBJ2-7, with D uncertain. Trimming took off 2 bases at V and 4 bases at J, with 6 bases between the two ends. Germline CDR1 is ENHRY and CDR2 is SYGVKD. The CDR3 consists of 12 residues. In nucleotides, the CDR3 is TGTGCCATCAGTGAGCACAAGTACGAGCAGTACTTC. Translated: CAISEHKYEQYF.

This clonotype has at least ten counts. This chain joins TRBV20-1 and TRBJ2-7; no clear D gene. Between the trimmed V and J ends, which lost 3 bases and 1 base, there was a span of 7 bases. Germline V gene sequence: CDR1 DFQATT, CDR2 SNEGSKA (reference sequence). This CDR3 has 12 residues. DNA of the CDR3: TGCAGTGCTAGCTTGGGGTCCTACGAGCAGTACTTC. It specifies CSASLGSYEQYF.